The clone carrying this TCR beta chain showed up just a few times. The antigen remains unidentified. This entry belongs to a study of regulatory T cells in long-lasting Graves disease. Study-level points and caveats: Persistent Graves' disease cases displayed lower TCR diversity than newly diagnosed ones.

Construction of the TCR beta libraries employed iRepertoire HTBI primers in conjunction with Arm-PCR of CDR3 regions. TCRdb fed the multiplex PCR reads into MiXCR, producing one record per CDR3 protein. The sample has over 500,000 distinct CDR3 sequences, 15% to 20% seen once; the top ten hold more than 10%. Time point reported: newly diagnosed GD, antithyroid drugs for less than 3 months. The TCR library used RNA extracted from PBMCs. The same data also went into a second study, on T cells in Graves' hyperthyroidism and ophthalmopathy. That paper states: Researchers ran a first-round RT-PCR on the TCR CDR3 using the HTBI primer set. Most thyroid clonotypes expanded above 0.001 appeared in blood too. For ophthalmopathy, model prediction preceded onset by a median around six months.

The clonotype comes from a man in his late teens or twenties with Graves disease. Source: peripheral blood mononuclear cells (PBMCs), taken at new diagnosis, from a patient treated with antithyroid drugs.

The CDR3 reads CASSSPGQENEKLFF. In DNA form, the CDR3 reads TGTGCCAGCAGCTCCCCGGGACAGGAGAATGAAAAACTGTTTTTT. This chain connects TRBV7-9 to TRBJ1-4; 8 bases match TRBD1. This CDR3 has 15 residues. The V gene's germline CDR1 is SEHNR and CDR2 FQNEAQ (reference sequence). V lost 4 bases to trimming and J lost 5 bases; unmatched junction nucleotides: 6.